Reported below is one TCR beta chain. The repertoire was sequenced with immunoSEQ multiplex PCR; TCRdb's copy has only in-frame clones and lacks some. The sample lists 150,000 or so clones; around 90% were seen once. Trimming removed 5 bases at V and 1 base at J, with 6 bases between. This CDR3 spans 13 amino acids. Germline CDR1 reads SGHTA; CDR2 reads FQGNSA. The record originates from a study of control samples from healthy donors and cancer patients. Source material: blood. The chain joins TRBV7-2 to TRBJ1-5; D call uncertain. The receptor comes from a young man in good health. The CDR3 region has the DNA TGTGCCAGCAGCCCCCACAGCAATCAGCCCCAGCATTTT. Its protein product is CASSPHSNQPQHF.